This T cell receptor beta chain comes out of a study of cytomegalovirus exposure and HLA in healthy donors. Study-level information: Among a few hundred genotyped donors, around 80% fell in the Caucasian-associated ancestry cluster.

It was with 60 Vbeta and 13 Jbeta primers that the PCR ran. The method was immunoSEQ multiplex PCR; TCRdb's version includes in-frame clones alone and lacks a portion of them. The table shows roughly 110,000 clones, with roughly 70% occurring only once. V was shortened by 5 bases and J by 7 bases, with 12 bases between the two germline ends. This CDR3 spans 13 amino acids. Germline V gene lookup returns CDR1 SGHTA and CDR2 FQGNSA. The count of this clone is one. The antigen is undetermined. Regarding the study as a whole: Among immune exposure information, only CMV serostatus was available. In a later analysis, a missense DCLRE1C variant was linked to TCR beta V- and J-gene trimming. Across HLA loci, a later analysis found differing TCR association rates, with DRB1 most and HLA-C fewest.

The chain is built from TRBV7-2 and TRBJ1-5; no clear D gene. Sequenced material: PBMCs. The TCR sequence derives from a woman aged 40 to 50 in good health and CMV-seropositive. This chain's CDR3 is CASSPQRGQPQHF. CDR3 bases: TGTGCCAGCAGCCCACAACGGGGACAGCCCCAGCATTTT.